Presented here are 29 T cell receptor beta chains from one specimen sequenced in a study of early T cells in non-severe SARS-CoV-2 infection. TCRdb itself ran the 5' RACE reads through MiXCR, one entry per CDR3 protein. Among 65,000 to 95,000 distinct CDR3 sequences, more than 13% were seen once, and the ten largest hold approximately 9.9%. The material sequenced was whole blood. Every receptor here comes from an adult who was a healthcare worker with PCR-confirmed SARS-CoV-2 infection or an uninfected control (not recorded which).

The chain combines TRBV5-4 with TRBJ1-6; the match to TRBD1 covers 9 bases. Germline V gene sequence: CDR1 SGHNT, CDR2 YYREEE (reference sequence). The CDR3 loop spans 16 amino acids. Losses at the gene ends were 4 bases for V and 9 bases for J; bases not matched to a gene: 11. The CDR3 sequence is CASSGEQGAFGSPLHF. The CDR3 DNA is TGTGCCAGCAGCGGGGAACAGGGGGCTTTTGGTTCACCCCTCCACTTT.

The genes are TRBV25-1 and TRBJ2-7; D is perhaps TRBD2 (6 bases). Trimming took off 3 bases at V and 3 bases at J, with 15 bases between the two ends. The V gene's germline CDR1 is MGHDK and CDR2 SYGVNS. This CDR3 has 15 residues. This CDR3 is CASSDLGPGGYEQYF. The CDR3, as DNA: TGTGCCAGCAGTGATTTGGGTCCCGGGGGCTACGAGCAGTACTTC.

This clonotype was observed a few times. The chain has TRBV6-6 and TRBJ1-1; perhaps TRBD1 as D (5 bases). The CDR3 has 15 amino acids. Looked up from germline, CDR1 is MNHNY and CDR2 is SVGAGI (reference sequence). The germline V and J ends were trimmed by 7 bases and 0 bases, with 15 bases remaining between them. In nucleotides, the CDR3 is TGTGCCAGCAATGGGCGGGGCGGAGTGAACACTGAAGCTTTCTTT. Translated: CASNGRGGVNTEAFF.

The CDR3 region is CASIWRLLPRHGYTF. CDR3 nucleotides: TGTGCCAGCATCTGGCGCCTCCTACCACGACATGGCTACACCTTC. The chain recombines TRBV25-1 with TRBJ1-2; D uncertain. From germline, CDR1 is MGHDK and CDR2 SYGVNS. The germline V and J ends were trimmed by 7 bases and 6 bases, with 21 bases remaining between them. The CDR3 has 15 residues.

The gene calls are TRBV5-1 and TRBJ1-1, with TRBD1 as a possible D gene (5 bases). Germline V lookup: CDR1 SGHRS, CDR2 YFSETQ. The CDR3 extends over 13 amino acids. The V end lost 2 bases, the J end lost 6 bases, and 11 bases lay between the germline ends. CDR3: CASSLGQGSEAFF. The DNA for the CDR3 is TGCGCCAGCAGCTTAGGCCAGGGCTCTGAAGCTTTCTTT. The full variable domain, with the rest looked up from reference TRBV5-1 and TRBJ1-1, is KAGVTQTPRYLIKTRGQQVTLSCSPISGHRSVSWYQQTPGQGLQFLFEYFSETQRNKGNFPGRFSGRQFSNSRSEMNVSTLELGDSALYLCASSLGQGSEAFFGQGTRLTVV.

This clonotype has only a few counts. This chain joins TRBV29-1 and TRBJ1-5; D gene ambiguous. The V end was cut by 5 bases, the J end by 5 bases, with 10 bases between. The CDR3 extends over 12 amino acids. The V gene's germline CDR1 is SQVTM and CDR2 ANQGSEA. The CDR3 coding sequence is TGCAGCGTTATGGAGGGAGATCAGCCCCAGCATTTT. It yields the protein CSVMEGDQPQHF.

This clonotype has just a few counts. J is TRBJ1-1 and V is TRBV3-1, with 11 bases matching TRBD1. V lost 8 bases, J lost 5 bases, and 7 bases stayed unmatched. Germline V gene sequence: CDR1 LGHDT, CDR2 YNNKEL (reference sequence). The CDR3 length is 14 residues. This CDR3 is CASGVGTGGTEAFF. As DNA, the CDR3 is TGTGCCAGCGGAGTCGGGACAGGGGGGACTGAAGCTTTCTTT.

The chain joins TRBV19 to TRBJ2-5, with D possibly TRBD1 on 5 matching bases. Germline-derived CDR1 and CDR2 are LNHDA and SQIVND (reference sequence). CDR3 length equals 13 residues. V was pared by 4 bases and J by 5 bases, with 11 bases between. The CDR3 protein is CASSNWGAETQYF. In DNA, the CDR3 is TGTGCCAGTAGTAATTGGGGCGCCGAGACCCAGTACTTC. The full variable domain, completed using reference TRBV19 and TRBJ2-5, is DGGITQSPKYLFRKEGQNVTLSCEQNLNHDAMYWYRQDPGQGLRLIYYSQIVNDFQKGDIAEGYSVSREKKESFPLTVTSAQKNPTAFYLCASSNWGAETQYFGPGTRLLVL.

This clonotype came up many times. The chain employs TRBV7-2 and TRBJ1-2; D possibly corresponds to TRBD1 (6 bases). V lost 5 bases to trimming and J lost 2 bases, with 12 bases between them. Germline loops: CDR1 SGHTA, CDR2 FQGNSA. The CDR3 has 14 residues. For the CDR3, the DNA is TGTGCCAGCAGCGCCGACAGGAACAACTATGGCTACACCTTC. Its protein is CASSADRNNYGYTF.

This clonotype was counted only a few times. This chain connects TRBV5-1 to TRBJ1-2; D is undetermined. This CDR3 is 18 amino acids long. With 2 bases removed from V and 4 bases from J, the gap between germline ends came to 24 bases. Germline CDR1 reads SGHRS; CDR2 reads YFSETQ. In nucleotides, the CDR3 is TGCGCCAGCAGCTTAGGCGCCATGCAGGCAGCTGTCCTCTATGGCTACACCTTC. As protein: CASSLGAMQAAVLYGYTF.

The chain recombines TRBV10-3 with TRBJ1-1; D ambiguous. The CDR3 contains 13 residues. CDR1 and CDR2 from the germline V gene are ENHRY and SYGVKD. V shed 9 bases and J shed 5 bases, with 16 bases lying between them. Here the CDR3 reads CAIEDGLGTEAFF. The CDR3 DNA sequence: TGTGCCATTGAGGACGGCCTGGGGACTGAAGCTTTCTTT.

Many counts were recorded for this clonotype. The chain combines TRBV5-1 with TRBJ1-3; tentative D call: TRBD1 (5 bases). The CDR3 length is 15 residues. Germline V CDR1 and CDR2: SGHRS, YFSETQ. V was cut by 3 bases and J by 0 bases, with 10 bases left in between. CDR3 loop: CASSYQGDSGNTIYF. The CDR3 DNA is TGCGCCAGCAGCTACCAGGGAGACTCTGGAAACACCATATATTTT. Full variable domain (rest looked up from reference TRBV5-1 and TRBJ1-3): KAGVTQTPRYLIKTRGQQVTLSCSPISGHRSVSWYQQTPGQGLQFLFEYFSETQRNKGNFPGRFSGRQFSNSRSEMNVSTLELGDSALYLCASSYQGDSGNTIYFGEGSWLTVV.

This clonotype was recorded a few times. The chain recombines TRBV29-1 with TRBJ1-2; D remains ambiguous. Trimming took 5 bases from V and 6 from J, leaving 7 bases between them. Germline lookup yields CDR1 SQVTM and CDR2 ANQGSEA. The CDR3 has 10 residues. In DNA, the CDR3 is TGCAGCGTTCGCCTAGATGGCTACACCTTC. Protein sequence: CSVRLDGYTF. Full variable domain (missing parts from reference TRBV29-1 and TRBJ1-2): SAVISQKPSRDICQRGTSLTIQCQVDSQVTMMFWYRQQPGQSLTLIATANQGSEATYESGFVIDKFPISRPNLTFSTLTVSNMSPEDSSIYLCSVRLDGYTFGSGTRLTVV.

The chain carries TRBV12-3 or TRBV12-4 and TRBJ2-7; TRBD2 matches at 10 bases. With 5 bases clipped from V and 2 bases from J, the junction kept 3 bases outside the gene matches. The CDR3 sequence is 14 residues long. This CDR3 is CASSPSGGAYEQYF. The CDR3 DNA follows: TGTGCCAGCAGTCCAAGCGGGGGGGCCTACGAGCAGTACTTC.

This clonotype was detected many times. V gene TRBV14 combines with J gene TRBJ1-2; D is perhaps TRBD1 (6 bases). CDR3 size: 15 residues. The germline V and J ends were trimmed by 3 bases and 4 bases, with 15 bases remaining between them. Germline CDR1 reads SGHDN; CDR2 reads FVKESK. This CDR3 reads CASSHSGTRAYGYTF. Here the CDR3 DNA reads TGTGCCAGCAGCCACTCCGGGACACGGGCCTATGGCTACACCTTC.

The J gene is TRBJ2-7, the V gene TRBV6-5; D uncertain. Germline CDR1 and CDR2: MNHEY and SVGAGI. V was pared by 0 bases and J by 3 bases, with 6 bases between. This CDR3 contains 13 residues. The CDR3 sequence: CASSYSINYEQYF. In nucleotides, the CDR3 is TGTGCCAGCAGTTACTCCATTAACTACGAGCAGTACTTC.

This rearrangement joins TRBV18 to TRBJ1-6; no definite D call. The CDR3 runs to 15 residues. Germline V gene data show CDR1 as KGHSH and CDR2 as LQKENI. V lost 6 bases and J 7 bases, leaving 16 bases between the germline ends. CDR3 amino acids: CASSMERGENSPLHF. CDR3 bases: TGTGCCAGCTCGATGGAGCGGGGAGAGAATTCACCCCTCCACTTT.

This clonotype was detected only a few times. This chain connects TRBV6-6 to TRBJ2-2; 10 nucleotides line up with TRBD1. The CDR3 extends over 16 amino acids. V shed 4 bases and J 3 bases; nucleotides not matched to a gene: 5. Germline V gene data show CDR1 as MNHNY and CDR2 as SVGAGI (reference sequence). CDR3 bases: TGTGCCAGCAGTTTCTCCGGGACAGGGGACACCGGGGAGCTGTTTTTT. Translating gives CASSFSGTGDTGELFF.

The chain has TRBV29-1 and TRBJ1-1; no clear D gene. This CDR3 contains 15 residues. Germline V gene data show CDR1 as SQVTM and CDR2 as ANQGSEA. Trimming pared 4 bases from V and 4 bases from J, leaving 19 bases between. CDR3 in amino acids: CSVGGGILSGTEAFF. CDR3 nucleotide sequence: TGCAGCGTTGGTGGAGGGATCCTTTCAGGCACTGAAGCTTTCTTT.

This clonotype was picked up many times. The chain links TRBV18 to TRBJ2-6; 7 positions match TRBD1. The trim removed 4 bases at V and 4 bases at J, leaving 13 bases unmatched. Looked up from germline, CDR1 is KGHSH and CDR2 is LQKENI. The CDR3 has 18 residues. The CDR3 loop reads CASSQGQLGSFGANVLTF. CDR3 DNA: TGTGCCAGCTCACAGGGACAGCTGGGGAGCTTCGGGGCCAACGTCCTGACTTTC.

This clonotype was counted many times. V and J are TRBV18 and TRBJ2-7; TRBD1 might be the D (5 bases). Germline V lookup: CDR1 KGHSH, CDR2 LQKENI. V was pared by 3 bases and J by 1 base, with 13 bases between. The CDR3 has 15 residues. The CDR3 is CASSPTGATSYEQYF. The CDR3 DNA reads as TGTGCCAGCTCACCTACAGGAGCGACATCCTACGAGCAGTACTTC.

V is TRBV12-3 or TRBV12-4 and J is TRBJ1-2; 7 nucleotides match TRBD1. With 5 bases clipped from V and 3 bases from J, the junction kept 3 bases outside the gene matches. The CDR3 consists of 13 residues. Here the CDR3 reads CASSRQGYYGYTF. The CDR3 DNA reads as TGTGCCAGCAGTCGACAGGGATACTATGGCTACACCTTC.

V is TRBV21-1 and J is TRBJ2-6. TRBV21-1 is noted as a pseudogene. The CDR3 totals 16 residues. CDR3 loop: CASSKGKKTGANVLTF. CDR3 in DNA: TGTGCCAGCAGCAAAGGCAAGAAAACTGGGGCCAACGTCCTGACTTTC.

A few counts support this clonotype. The chain links TRBV3-1 to TRBJ2-7; TRBD1 aligns across 10 bases. CDR1 and CDR2 (germline): LGHDT, YNNKEL (reference sequence). This CDR3 spans 15 amino acids. V shed 4 bases and J 6 bases; nucleotides not matched to a gene: 9. The CDR3 spells CASSPTGGETTEQYF. CDR3 nucleotides: TGTGCCAGCAGCCCGACAGGGGGCGAAACTACCGAGCAGTACTTC.

There are a few counts of this clonotype. The chain is built from TRBV24-1 and TRBJ2-1; D is perhaps TRBD1 (5 bases). The ends were cut back, 5 bases at V and 6 bases at J, with 13 bases in the middle. In germline, CDR1 is KGHDR, CDR2 SFDVKD. This CDR3 has 14 residues. The DNA of the CDR3 is TGTGCCACCAGTGTGGGGCCCCTCGGCAATGAGCAGTTCTTC. This translates into CATSVGPLGNEQFF.

This clonotype was found a few times. The chain couples TRBV6-1 to TRBJ2-1; tentative D call: TRBD1 (6 bases). Looked up from germline, CDR1 is MNHNS and CDR2 is SASEGT. The CDR3 loop spans 17 amino acids. V was trimmed by 2 bases and J by 0 bases, leaving 14 bases between them. CDR3 coding DNA: TGTGCCAGCAGTGAATTCGGACAGCCAAGCTCCTACAATGAGCAGTTCTTC. This encodes CASSEFGQPSSYNEQFF.

This clonotype came up a few times. The V and J genes are TRBV7-2 and TRBJ2-5; the match to TRBD2 covers 11 bases. V shed 5 bases and J 5 bases; nucleotides not matched to a gene: 4. The CDR3 loop spans 14 amino acids. Germline assignment: CDR1 SGHTA and CDR2 FQGNSA. The CDR3 loop reads CASSIGLAGETQYF. The DNA of the CDR3 is TGTGCCAGCAGCATTGGACTAGCGGGTGAGACCCAGTACTTC.

This CDR3 reads CASSPPPGADRTDTQYF. Written as DNA, the CDR3 is TGTGCCAGCAGTCCACCACCCGGGGCAGATCGCACAGATACGCAGTATTTT. This chain links TRBV27 with TRBJ2-3; D may match TRBD1 or TRBD2 (5 bases each). The CDR3 runs 17 residues. From germline, CDR1 is MNHEY and CDR2 SMNVEV (reference sequence). V gave up 5 bases and J gave up 1 base, with 19 bases separating them.

This rearrangement joins TRBV3-2 to TRBJ2-1; the table calls TRBD1, which could not be checked here. TRBV3-2 constitutes a pseudogene. The CDR3 length is 17 residues. This CDR3 reads CASSQDVRVTTTNEQFF. In DNA form, the CDR3 reads TGTGCCAGCAGCCAAGACGTCAGGGTCACTACCACCAATGAGCAGTTCTTC.